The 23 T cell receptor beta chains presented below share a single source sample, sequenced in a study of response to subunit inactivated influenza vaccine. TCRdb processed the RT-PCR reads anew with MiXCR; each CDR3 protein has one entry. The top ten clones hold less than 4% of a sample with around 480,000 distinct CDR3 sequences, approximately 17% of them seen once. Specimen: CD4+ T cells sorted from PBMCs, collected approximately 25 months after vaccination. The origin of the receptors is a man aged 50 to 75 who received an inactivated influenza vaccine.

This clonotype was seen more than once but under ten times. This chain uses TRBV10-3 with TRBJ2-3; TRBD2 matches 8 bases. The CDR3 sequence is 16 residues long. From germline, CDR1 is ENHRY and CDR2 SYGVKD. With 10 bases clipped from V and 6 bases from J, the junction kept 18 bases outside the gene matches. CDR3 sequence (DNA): TGTGCCACCTACTCGGGGTTAGCGGGATCAGGGGATACGCAGTATTTT. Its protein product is CATYSGLAGSGDTQYF.

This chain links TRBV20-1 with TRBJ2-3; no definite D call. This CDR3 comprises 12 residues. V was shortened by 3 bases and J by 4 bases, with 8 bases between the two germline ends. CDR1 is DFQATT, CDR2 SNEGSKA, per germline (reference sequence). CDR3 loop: CSARDDADTQYF. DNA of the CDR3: TGCAGTGCTAGGGACGATGCAGATACGCAGTATTTT.

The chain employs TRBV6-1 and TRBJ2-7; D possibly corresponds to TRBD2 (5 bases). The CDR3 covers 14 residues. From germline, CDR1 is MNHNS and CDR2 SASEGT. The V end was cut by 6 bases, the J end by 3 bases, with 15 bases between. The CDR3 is CASRPVEEGYEQYF. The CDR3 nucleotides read TGTGCCAGCAGGCCGGTGGAAGAGGGCTACGAGCAGTACTTC.

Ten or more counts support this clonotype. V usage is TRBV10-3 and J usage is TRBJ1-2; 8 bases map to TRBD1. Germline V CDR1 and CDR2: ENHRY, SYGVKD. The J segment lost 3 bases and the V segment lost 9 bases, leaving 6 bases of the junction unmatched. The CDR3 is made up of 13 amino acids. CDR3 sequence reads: CAINSGGDYGYTF. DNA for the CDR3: TGTGCCATAAACTCAGGGGGCGACTATGGCTACACCTTC.

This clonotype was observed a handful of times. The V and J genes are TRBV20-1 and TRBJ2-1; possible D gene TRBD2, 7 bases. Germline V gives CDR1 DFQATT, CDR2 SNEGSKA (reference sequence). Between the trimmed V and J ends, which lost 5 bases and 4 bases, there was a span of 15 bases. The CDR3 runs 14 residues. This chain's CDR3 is CSAFGGAQYNEQFF. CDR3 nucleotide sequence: TGCAGTGCTTTTGGGGGGGCGCAATACAATGAGCAGTTCTTC.

The CDR3 reads CACQRGDYNEQFF. DNA of the CDR3: TGTGCCTGCCAGCGGGGAGATTACAATGAGCAGTTCTTC. V usage is TRBV6-2 or TRBV6-3 and J usage is TRBJ2-1, with TRBD2 matching over 7 bases. Trimming removed 11 bases from V and 4 bases from J; junction bases left unmatched: 8. CDR1 and CDR2 (germline): MNHEY, SVGEGT. The CDR3 covers 13 residues.

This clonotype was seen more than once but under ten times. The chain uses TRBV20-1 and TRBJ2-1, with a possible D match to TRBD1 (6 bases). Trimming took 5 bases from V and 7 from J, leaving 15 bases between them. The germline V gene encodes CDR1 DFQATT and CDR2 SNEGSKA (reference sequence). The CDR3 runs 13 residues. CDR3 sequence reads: CSASGVIGNEQFF. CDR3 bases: TGCAGTGCTTCAGGGGTGATTGGAAATGAGCAGTTCTTC.

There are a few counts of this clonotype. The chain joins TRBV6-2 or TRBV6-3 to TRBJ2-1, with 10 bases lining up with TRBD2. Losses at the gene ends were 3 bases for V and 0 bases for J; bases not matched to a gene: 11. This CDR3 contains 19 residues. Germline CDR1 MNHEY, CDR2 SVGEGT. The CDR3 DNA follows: TGTGCCAGCAGTTATAGCCGGACTAGCGGACCGAGCTCCTACAATGAGCAGTTCTTC. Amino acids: CASSYSRTSGPSSYNEQFF.

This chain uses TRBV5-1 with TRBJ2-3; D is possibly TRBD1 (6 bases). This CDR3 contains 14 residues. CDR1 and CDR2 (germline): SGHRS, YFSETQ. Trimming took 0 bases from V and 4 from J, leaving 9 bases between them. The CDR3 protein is CASSLVQGSDTQYF. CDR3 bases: TGCGCCAGCAGCTTGGTACAGGGTTCAGATACGCAGTATTTT.

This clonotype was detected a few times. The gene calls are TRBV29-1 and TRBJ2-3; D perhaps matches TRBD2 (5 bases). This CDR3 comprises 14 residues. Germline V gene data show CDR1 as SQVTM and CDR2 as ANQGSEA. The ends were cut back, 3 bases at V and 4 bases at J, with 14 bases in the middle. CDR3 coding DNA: TGCAGCGTTGATCGTAGGCTAGCTCCAGATACGCAGTATTTT. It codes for CSVDRRLAPDTQYF.

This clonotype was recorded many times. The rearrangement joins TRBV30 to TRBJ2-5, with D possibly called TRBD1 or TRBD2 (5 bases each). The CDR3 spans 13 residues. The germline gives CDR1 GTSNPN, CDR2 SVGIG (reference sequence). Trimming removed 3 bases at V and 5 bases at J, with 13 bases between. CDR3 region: CAWRGRQRETQYF. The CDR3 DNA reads TGTGCCTGGAGAGGAAGACAGCGGGAGACCCAGTACTTC.

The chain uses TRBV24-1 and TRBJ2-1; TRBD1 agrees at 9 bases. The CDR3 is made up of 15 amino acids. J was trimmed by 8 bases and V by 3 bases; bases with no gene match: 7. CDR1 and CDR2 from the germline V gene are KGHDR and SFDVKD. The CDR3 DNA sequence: TGTGCCACCAGTGATCCCGGGACAGGGTTGGATGAGCAGTTCTTC. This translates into CATSDPGTGLDEQFF.

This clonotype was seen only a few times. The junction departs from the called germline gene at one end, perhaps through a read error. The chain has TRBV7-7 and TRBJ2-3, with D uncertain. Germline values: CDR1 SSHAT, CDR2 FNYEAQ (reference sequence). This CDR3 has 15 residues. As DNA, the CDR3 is TGTGCTAGCAGTCGTAGCACCCAAACTACAGATACGCAGTATTTT. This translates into CASSRSTQTTDTQYF.

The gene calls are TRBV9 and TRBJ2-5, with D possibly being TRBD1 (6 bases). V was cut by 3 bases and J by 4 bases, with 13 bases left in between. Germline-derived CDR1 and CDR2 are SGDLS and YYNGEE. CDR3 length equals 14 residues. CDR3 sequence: CASSDRQVGETQYF. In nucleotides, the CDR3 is TGTGCCAGCAGCGATCGACAGGTTGGAGAGACCCAGTACTTC.

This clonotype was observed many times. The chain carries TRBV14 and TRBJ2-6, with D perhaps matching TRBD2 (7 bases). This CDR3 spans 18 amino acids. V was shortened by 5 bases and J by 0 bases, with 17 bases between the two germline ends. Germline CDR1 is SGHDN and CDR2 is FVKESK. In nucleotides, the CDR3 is TGTGCCAGCAGCAGGGGGGGACTTAGGTTCTCTGGGGCCAACGTCCTGACTTTC. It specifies CASSRGGLRFSGANVLTF.

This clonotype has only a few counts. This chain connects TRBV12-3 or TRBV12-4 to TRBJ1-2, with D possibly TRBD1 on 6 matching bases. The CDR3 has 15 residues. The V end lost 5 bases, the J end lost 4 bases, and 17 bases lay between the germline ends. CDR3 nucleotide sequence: TGTGCCAGCAGTCCAATGCCGGGACACCTCTATGGCTACACCTTC. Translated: CASSPMPGHLYGYTF.

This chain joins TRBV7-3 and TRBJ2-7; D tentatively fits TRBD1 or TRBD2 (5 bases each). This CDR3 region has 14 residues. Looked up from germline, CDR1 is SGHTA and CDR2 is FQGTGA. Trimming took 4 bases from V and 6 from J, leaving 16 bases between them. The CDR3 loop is CASSSGITGSEQYF. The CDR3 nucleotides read TGTGCCAGCAGCTCGGGAATTACAGGTTCCGAGCAGTACTTC.

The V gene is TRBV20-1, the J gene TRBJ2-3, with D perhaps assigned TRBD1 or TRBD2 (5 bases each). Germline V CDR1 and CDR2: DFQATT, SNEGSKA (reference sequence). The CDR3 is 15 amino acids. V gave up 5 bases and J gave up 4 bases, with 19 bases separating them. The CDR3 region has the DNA TGCAGTGCTCGACCGGGACCCCGAAGGGCAGATACGCAGTATTTT. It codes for CSARPGPRRADTQYF.

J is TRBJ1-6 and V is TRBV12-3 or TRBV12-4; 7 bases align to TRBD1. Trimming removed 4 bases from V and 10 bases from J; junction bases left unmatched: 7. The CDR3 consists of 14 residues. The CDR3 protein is CASSSTGFPSPLHF. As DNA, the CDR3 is TGTGCCAGCAGTTCGACAGGGTTTCCCTCACCCCTCCACTTT.

CDR3 amino acids: CASRMWRDYEQYF. DNA for the CDR3: TGTGCCAGCAGGATGTGGCGGGACTACGAGCAGTACTTC. The V and J genes are TRBV7-2 and TRBJ2-7, with D perhaps matching TRBD2 (6 bases). The CDR3 consists of 13 residues. Trimming stripped 6 bases from V and 3 bases from J, with 12 bases between. The germline V gene encodes CDR1 SGHTA and CDR2 FQGNSA.

CDR3 loop: CASSARGAGELFF. The CDR3 nucleotides are TGCGCCAGCAGCGCCAGGGGGGCCGGGGAGCTGTTTTTT. This chain joins TRBV5-1 and TRBJ2-2, with a tentative D call TRBD1 (7 bases). The germline V gene encodes CDR1 SGHRS and CDR2 YFSETQ. Trimming took 4 bases from V and 6 from J, leaving 10 bases between them. The CDR3 covers 13 residues.

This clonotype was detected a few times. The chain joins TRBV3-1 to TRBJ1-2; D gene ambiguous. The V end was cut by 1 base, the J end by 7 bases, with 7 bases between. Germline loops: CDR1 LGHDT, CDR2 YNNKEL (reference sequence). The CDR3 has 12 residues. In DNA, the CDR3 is TGTGCCAGCAGCCAAGTTGGGAGTGGCTACACCTTC. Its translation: CASSQVGSGYTF.

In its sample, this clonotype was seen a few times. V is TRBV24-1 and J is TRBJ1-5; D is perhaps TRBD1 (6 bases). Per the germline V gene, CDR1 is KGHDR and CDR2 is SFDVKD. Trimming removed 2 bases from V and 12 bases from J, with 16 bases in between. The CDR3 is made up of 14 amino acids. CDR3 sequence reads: CATSDSWTEGLQHF. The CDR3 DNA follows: TGTGCCACCAGTGATTCTTGGACAGAAGGTCTCCAGCATTTT.